These 27 T cell receptor beta chains were sequenced from one sample in a study of human T cells and chemical hapten exposure. Time point here: pre-sensitization, week 0. Described treatment: therapeutic diphenylcyclopropenone sensitization with weekly scalp DPC. TCRdb used MiXCR to reprocess the RACE reads, holding one entry per CDR3 protein. The sample consists of about 250,000 distinct CDR3 sequences, around 7.7% of them appearing once. This specimen was whole blood, taken in connection with sensitization to the hapten diphenylcyclopropenone (DPC). All receptors derive from a man younger than 30 with alopecia areata. Some clones in this sample may be carry-over from other donors' samples.

This clonotype was observed a few times. CDR3 loop: CASSFYPTGGGYGYTF. The CDR3 coding sequence is TGTGCCAGCAGCTTTTACCCGACAGGGGGCGGCTATGGCTACACCTTC. V and J are TRBV5-6 and TRBJ1-2, with 10 bases that match TRBD1. V shed 2 bases and J 4 bases; nucleotides not matched to a gene: 8. Looked up from germline, CDR1 is SGHDT and CDR2 is YYEEEE. The CDR3 runs 16 residues.

There are many counts of this clonotype. V usage is TRBV6-2 or TRBV6-3 and J usage is TRBJ1-5; possibly TRBD1 for D (5 bases). The germline V gene has CDR1 MNHEY and CDR2 SVGEGT. V lost 2 bases and J lost 5, with 10 bases in between. This CDR3 contains 14 residues. The CDR3 coding sequence is TGTGCCAGCAGTTACGGTCGGGGGGATCAGCCCCAGCATTTT. It encodes CASSYGRGDQPQHF.

This clonotype was counted many times. V gene TRBV6-2 or TRBV6-3 combines with J gene TRBJ2-5; D remains ambiguous. Deletions cut 0 bases from V and 3 bases from J, with 2 bases between. Germline CDR1 MNHEY, CDR2 SVGEGT. The CDR3 loop spans 12 amino acids. CDR3 region: CASSYSKETQYF. The CDR3 nucleotides are TGTGCCAGCAGTTACTCGAAAGAGACCCAGTACTTC.

This clonotype was detected many times. V is TRBV12-3 or TRBV12-4 and J is TRBJ1-1; no definite D call. V was trimmed by 8 bases and J by 1 base, leaving 11 bases between them. The CDR3 is made up of 13 amino acids. DNA for the CDR3: TGTGCCAGCCGAGAGAGAGAGAACACTGAAGCTTTCTTT. Protein product: CASRERENTEAFF.

This clonotype was picked up a small number of times. The V and J genes are TRBV6-1 and TRBJ2-7; perhaps D is TRBD1 or TRBD2 (5 bases each). CDR3 length: 11 amino acids. Trimming shortened V by 9 bases and J by 6 bases, and 12 bases separated the two germline ends. Germline CDR1 reads MNHNS; CDR2 reads SASEGT. CDR3 DNA: TGTGCCAGTTCGCATGGGACCGAGCAGTACGTC. Translated: CASSHGTEQYV.

This clonotype was observed a handful of times. The genes are TRBV5-4 and TRBJ1-6; the match to TRBD1 covers 9 bases. The CDR3 has 16 amino acids. Per the germline V gene, CDR1 is SGHNT and CDR2 is YYREEE (reference sequence). V dropped 4 bases and J dropped 10; count of bases not matched to a gene: 12. The chain's CDR3 is CASSRGRDRVKSPLHF. In DNA, the CDR3 is TGTGCCAGCAGCCGCGGTAGGGACAGGGTCAAGTCACCCCTCCACTTT.

This clonotype was detected a few times. This chain uses TRBV9 with TRBJ1-1; D possibly corresponds to TRBD1 (6 bases). The V end lost 7 bases, the J end lost 6 bases, and 16 bases lay between the germline ends. The CDR3 covers 13 residues. Germline V gives CDR1 SGDLS, CDR2 YYNGEE. CDR3 region: CASSIGGEPEAFF. The CDR3 region has the DNA TGTGCCAGCTCAATAGGGGGAGAACCTGAAGCTTTCTTT.

This clonotype has more than one count but fewer than ten. V usage is TRBV11-3 and J usage is TRBJ2-1; 10 bases map to TRBD2. The germline gives CDR1 SGHNT, CDR2 YENEEA. V shed 5 bases and J 4 bases; nucleotides not matched to a gene: 2. The CDR3 consists of 14 residues. The CDR3 sequence: CASSERGGYNEQFF. The CDR3 nucleotides are TGTGCCAGCAGCGAGCGGGGGGGTTACAATGAGCAGTTCTTC.

This chain uses TRBV5-1 with TRBJ2-7, with 7 positions matching TRBD2. The length of the CDR3 is 13 residues. In germline, CDR1 is SGHRS, CDR2 YFSETQ. With V trimmed by 4 bases and J by 1 base, 2 bases remained unmatched. CDR3 sequence (DNA): TGCGCCAGCAGCCCGGGGGGATCCTACGAGCAGTACTTC. Translated, it gives CASSPGGSYEQYF.

The table lists this clonotype with a few counts. The rearrangement joins TRBV4-3 to TRBJ2-5; unclear D gene. The CDR3 is 15 amino acids. Trimming took off 0 bases at V and 5 bases at J, with 13 bases between the two ends. Germline CDR1 reads LGHNA; CDR2 reads YSLEER. The CDR3 is CASSQDGRPLETQYF. DNA of the CDR3: TGCGCCAGCAGCCAAGATGGACGGCCCTTGGAGACCCAGTACTTC.

The rearrangement links TRBV5-1 to TRBJ2-7; 7 nucleotides align to TRBD1. The trim removed 2 bases at V and 0 bases at J, leaving 2 bases unmatched. This CDR3 region has 14 residues. Germline lookup yields CDR1 SGHRS and CDR2 YFSETQ. The CDR3: CASSFGTDSYEQYF. As DNA, the CDR3 is TGCGCCAGCAGCTTCGGGACAGACTCCTACGAGCAGTACTTC.

This clonotype has more than one count but fewer than ten. The chain recombines TRBV28 with TRBJ1-5; maybe TRBD1 (6 bases). V shed 4 bases and J shed 2 bases, with 18 bases lying between them. From germline, CDR1 is MDHEN and CDR2 SYDVKM. There are 17 residues in the CDR3. CDR3: CASSSGVLGGRNQPQHF. The CDR3 bases are TGTGCCAGCAGTTCTGGAGTATTGGGGGGCCGCAATCAGCCCCAGCATTTT. Variable domain in full (rest from reference TRBV28 and TRBJ1-5): DVKVTQSSRYLVKRTGEKVFLECVQDMDHENMFWYRQDPGLGLRLIYFSYDVKMKEKGDIPEGYSVSREKKERFSLILESASTNQTSMYLCASSSGVLGGRNQPQHFGDGTRLSIL.

The table lists this clonotype with a few counts. The CDR3 loop reads CASSSQGAISPLHF. DNA of the CDR3: TGTGCCAGCAGCTCTCAGGGAGCCATATCGCCCCTCCACTTT. The chain recombines TRBV7-9 with TRBJ1-6, with a possible D match to TRBD1 (5 bases). The CDR3 has 14 residues. CDR1 SEHNR and CDR2 FQNEAQ come from the germline V gene (reference sequence). The V and J ends lost 4 bases and 13 bases respectively, with 17 bases between them.

CDR3 sequence (DNA): TGTGCCAGCTCACCACATCCGGGACAGGCGTACTACGAGCAGTACTTC. Encoded protein: CASSPHPGQAYYEQYF. The chain joins TRBV18 to TRBJ2-7; 8 bases fit TRBD1. This CDR3 has 16 amino acids. J lost 3 bases, V lost 1 base, and 8 bases had no gene match. Germline CDR1 is KGHSH and CDR2 is LQKENI.

V and J are TRBV18 and TRBJ1-1; D unresolved. Trimming removed 2 bases from V and 2 bases from J, with 9 bases in between. This CDR3 contains 14 residues. Germline V gene lookup returns CDR1 KGHSH and CDR2 LQKENI. The chain's CDR3 is CASSPVILNTEAFF. CDR3 DNA: TGTGCCAGCTCACCAGTCATATTAAACACTGAAGCTTTCTTT. Variable domain in full (rest from reference TRBV18 and TRBJ1-1): NAGVMQNPRHLVRRRGQEARLRCSPMKGHSHVYWYRQLPEEGLKFMVYLQKENIIDESGMPKERFSAEFPKEGPSILRIQQVVRGDSAAYFCASSPVILNTEAFFGQGTRLTVV.

This clonotype was counted many times. The rearrangement links TRBV20-1 to TRBJ2-1; 11 positions agree with TRBD2. The CDR3 runs 15 residues. V dropped 0 bases and J dropped 7; count of bases not matched to a gene: 5. The germline CDR1 and CDR2 sequences are DFQATT and SNEGSKA (reference sequence). CDR3 in amino acids: CSARDFTSGGNEQFF. The CDR3 bases are TGCAGTGCTAGAGATTTTACTAGCGGGGGTAATGAGCAGTTCTTC.

This clonotype was counted a few times. V and J are TRBV29-1 and TRBJ2-3; no definite D call. CDR1 is SQVTM, CDR2 ANQGSEA, per germline. CDR3 size: 12 residues. V shed 2 bases and J shed 4 bases, with 7 bases lying between them. CDR3 nucleotides: TGCAGCGTTGAATATCGGGCAGATACGCAGTATTTT. Amino acids: CSVEYRADTQYF.

The chain has TRBV6-8 and TRBJ1-1; D is perhaps TRBD1 (6 bases). Trimming removed 2 bases from V and 1 base from J, with 14 bases in between. Germline V gene data show CDR1 as MNHGY and CDR2 as SAAAGT. The CDR3 contains 16 residues. The CDR3 coding sequence is TGTGCCAGCAGTTACCTCCCCGACAGGAGGAACACTGAAGCTTTCTTT. Encoded protein: CASSYLPDRRNTEAFF.

The J gene is TRBJ1-6, the V gene TRBV5-5; 7 bases are a match to TRBD1. The CDR3 is 16 amino acids. V was clipped by 4 bases and J by 6 bases; unmatched bases: 10. Germline V gives CDR1 SGHKS, CDR2 YYEKEE (reference sequence). CDR3 sequence: CASSPPLRDSNSPLHF. The CDR3 nucleotides are TGTGCCAGCAGCCCCCCCCTCCGGGACAGTAATTCACCCCTCCACTTT. Supplemented by reference TRBV5-5 and TRBJ1-6, the full variable domain reads DAGVTQSPTHLIKTRGQQVTLRCSPISGHKSVSWYQQVLGQGPQFIFQYYEKEERGRGNFPDRFSARQFPNYSSELNVNALLLGDSALYLCASSPPLRDSNSPLHFGNGTRLTVT.

The chain couples TRBV5-1 to TRBJ2-7; either TRBD1 or TRBD2 may fit D (6 bases each). Trimming removed 0 bases at V and 6 bases at J, with 19 bases between. The V gene's germline CDR1 is SGHRS and CDR2 YFSETQ. This CDR3 contains 16 residues. CDR3 loop: CASSLAYLRGAGEQYV. The CDR3 region has the DNA TGCGCCAGCAGCTTGGCCTATTTAAGGGGGGCCGGCGAGCAGTACGTC.

A few counts support this clonotype. The chain joins TRBV5-1 to TRBJ2-4; a possible D gene is TRBD2 (5 bases). CDR3 size: 13 residues. Germline V gene sequence: CDR1 SGHRS, CDR2 YFSETQ. Trimming shortened V by 0 bases and J by 9 bases, and 10 bases separated the two germline ends. The CDR3 DNA reads TGCGCCAGCAGCTTGGCGGGGTTGAGCATTCAGTACTTC. This encodes CASSLAGLSIQYF.

V usage is TRBV27 and J usage is TRBJ2-3, with TRBD1 matching 7 bases. The CDR3 spans 16 residues. V shed 4 bases, J shed 4 bases, and the junction held 11 bases outside the gene matches. The V gene's germline CDR1 is MNHEY and CDR2 SMNVEV (reference sequence). This CDR3 is CASSSGTALHSDTQYF. The CDR3 region has the DNA TGTGCCAGCAGTTCCGGGACAGCGCTACATTCAGATACGCAGTATTTT.

The chain couples TRBV6-5 to TRBJ1-5, with D perhaps matching TRBD1 (6 bases). This CDR3 has 15 residues. V gave up 2 bases and J gave up 3 bases, with 11 bases separating them. Germline lookup yields CDR1 MNHEY and CDR2 SVGAGI. CDR3 residues: CASSYMGGLNQPQHF. The CDR3 DNA follows: TGTGCCAGCAGTTACATGGGGGGCCTCAATCAGCCCCAGCATTTT.

V gene TRBV20-1 combines with J gene TRBJ2-1, with TRBD2 identical over 10 bases. The V segment lost 1 base and the J segment 4 bases; nucleotides outside the gene matches: 4. CDR3 length: 15 residues. The V gene's germline CDR1 is DFQATT and CDR2 SNEGSKA (reference sequence). This CDR3 is CSARGSGGLYNEQFF. CDR3 bases: TGCAGTGCTAGAGGTAGCGGGGGGCTATACAATGAGCAGTTCTTC.

This clonotype was observed a handful of times. CDR3 DNA: TGTGCCATCAGTGAGTCGAGGGCGGGGGTAGCCAAAAACATTCAGTACTTC. Translation: CAISESRAGVAKNIQYF. This chain joins TRBV10-3 and TRBJ2-4; the match to TRBD2 covers 7 bases. From germline, CDR1 is ENHRY and CDR2 SYGVKD. The V segment lost 0 bases and the J segment 0 bases; nucleotides outside the gene matches: 5. CDR3 length equals 17 residues.

This clonotype was counted between two and nine times. The gene calls are TRBV28 and TRBJ1-5, with D hard to call. This CDR3 region has 13 residues. The V gene lost 3 bases and the J gene lost 8 bases, with 11 bases spanning the gap. Germline lookup yields CDR1 MDHEN and CDR2 SYDVKM. CDR3 sequence reads: CASSLGRKEPQHF. In nucleotides, the CDR3 is TGTGCCAGCAGTTTGGGCAGAAAGGAGCCCCAGCATTTT.

This chain uses TRBV15 with TRBJ1-6, with D possibly being TRBD1 (6 bases). This CDR3 has 18 amino acids. Trimming left V 0 bases short and J 4 bases short, with 16 bases between. Germline CDR1 reads LNHNV; CDR2 reads YYDKDF (reference sequence). The CDR3 sequence is CATSRDPPNRAYNSPLHF. The CDR3 nucleotides are TGTGCCACCAGCAGAGATCCCCCGAACAGGGCTTATAATTCACCCCTCCACTTT.